This TCR beta chain came from a study of cytomegalovirus exposure and HLA in healthy donors. Study-wide findings and caveats: The study designated around 150 TCR beta chains cytomegalovirus-associated. A later analysis reported that several of the most significant clusters appeared to be linked to common viral pathogens, among them Epstein-Barr virus.

The study ran its PCR with 60 Vbeta and 13 Jbeta primers. The protocol was immunoSEQ multiplex PCR, while the TCRdb copy is restricted to in-frame clones and leaves out a portion. The repertoire holds some 150,000 clones, with around 80% as singletons. In this sample, this clone turned up many times. Its specificity is unknown. Germline assignment: CDR1 SGHTA and CDR2 FQGTGA. The CDR3 is 14 residues long. Germline trimming cut 4 bases from V and 2 bases from J; bases unmatched to any gene: 3. The source of this sequence is a woman in her 40s in good health and CMV-seropositive. The V call is TRBV7-3, the J call TRBJ2-5; the match to TRBD1 covers 8 bases. Sequencing was done on a sample of PBMCs. The CDR3 coding sequence is TGTGCCAGCAGCTGGGACAGGAATCAAGAGACCCAGTACTTC. It yields the protein CASSWDRNQETQYF.